The entry that follows covers one T cell receptor beta chain sequence. After re-calling the 5' RACE reads, TCRdb lists one entry per CDR3 protein, DNA absent. Its table lists 140,000 to 150,000 distinct CDR3 sequences. The data stem from a study of monozygotic twins with inflammatory bowel disease. This CDR3 spans 14 amino acids. V and J are TRBV12-3 or TRBV12-4 and TRBJ2-5; there is no DNA to check the TCRdb D call of TRBD1. This clonotype originated in a human donor with ulcerative colitis or Crohn's disease, or a healthy co-twin of an affected twin (not recorded which). Sequenced sample: blood. The CDR3 loop reads CASSQQGTQETQYF.